What follows is one T cell receptor (beta chain) and its context. Its antigen is unknown. The sample holds no much larger clone one base away, and base qualities are not on file. Healthy HIV-negative adults with no recently reported acute infections or vaccinations were included as donors. All donors were Caucasian adults living in Nashville, Tennessee, USA. CD4+ T cells were enriched by magnetic negative selection, after which naive cells were positively selected on CD45RA and the negative fraction was taken as the memory subset. Blood was obtained by leukapheresis, after which PBMCs were separated by Ficoll-Histopaque density gradient centrifugation and cryopreserved in liquid nitrogen vapor phase. Analytical flow cytometry was used to check the purity and quantity of every magnetically sorted T cell population. Each sorted fraction had its genomic DNA isolated and then quantified by UV absorbance on a Nanodrop 2000c.

The germline ends are 19 bases apart after V is trimmed by 3 bases and J by 7 bases. Including cysteine and phenylalanine, the CDR3 has 14 amino acids. The retained sequence is limited to the CDR3, 42 bases, with the frame set at the first base. Looking up the germline V gene (reference sequence) yields CDR1 GTSNPN and CDR2 SVGIG. TCR CDR3 regions were amplified from genomic DNA by multiplex PCR using the deep immunoSEQ assay. Genomic DNA extracted from each cell subset was distributed evenly over all wells of several immunoSEQ 96-well plates, and each plate served as one replicate. For sorted subsets, roughly 200 ng of genomic DNA, equivalent to roughly 30,000 T cell genomes, went into each replicate PCR. The purified libraries were quantified using a Qubit 3.0 fluorometer, sized with a Bioanalyzer 2100, and then quantified again using the KAPA Library Quantification kit. Each immunoSEQ 96-well plate was sequenced on its own single-read 150-cycle Illumina NextSeq 550 flow cell. Per the authors' processing: The immunoSEQ output contained only junctional sequences without quality scores, so filtering could not match that applied to full-length reads. Sequences were annotated with PyIR, a Python wrapper for IgBLAST v1.9, using IMGT germline references to assign V/J genes and CDR3. Reads were removed for weak V/J assignments (E-value above 1e-6), missing CDR3, stop codons, out-of-frame junctions, or ambiguous translated residues. A V3J clonotype was defined by an identical inferred V gene, J gene, and CDR3 amino acid sequence. Percentage overlap between repertoires was calculated by dividing the number of shared unique clonotypes by the size of the smaller repertoire. Three approaches were used to assess repertoire richness: RTK rarefaction, the Chao1 estimator, and Recon v2.1 estimates of unobserved clonotypes. OLGA was used to compute generation probabilities for all TCRbeta clonotypes that the gDNA method yielded from a handful of donors. This immuneACCESS table, as held by TCRdb, lists in-frame sequences with V and J called but not all clones. Of the missing ones, under half trace to an unresolved V gene in checked studies; the others have no known cause. V and J calls and clone size are copied from that table; D and trimming were computed from the DNA. This sample comprises approximately 940,000 clones, over 75% of them detected only once. The top ten clonotypes cover about 1.5% of the sample.

The data were taken from a study of shared clonotypes between healthy human individuals (dated by TCRdb to the early 2020s). Background for the entire study: Three men and a couple of women, aged 18 to 49 years, made up the cohort. For each donor, CD4 naive and CD4 memory were each given three plates, CD8 naive was given two plates, and CD8 memory was given one plate. To estimate repertoire size and how much clonotypes are shared between individuals, the study performed deep sequencing of blood TCR repertoires from a few healthy adults. Libraries were prepared and TCR repertoires were sequenced by different laboratories using diverse techniques, in order to increase sequencing depth and limit assay-specific biases. Leukapheresis yielded between about 0.9 and 8.9 billion PBMCs per donor.

What the study reported, not specific to this receptor: Only blood was sampled, and tissue TCR repertoires likely differ from those in blood. Compared with non-shared clonotypes, the clonotypes found in all four sorted-subset donors had higher generation probabilities. Sharing across several donors was observed for about 4.8% of naive CD4, 3% to 3.5% of naive CD8, 2.3% of memory CD4, and less than 0.45% of memory CD8 clonotypes. Rarefaction of sorted-subset datasets indicated incomplete sequencing despite the large sequencing depth. The genetic and exposure-history diversity represented was limited by the small number of donors. Estimated clonotype richness was generally larger for naive than for memory subsets. Based on pairwise subsampling, the degree of clonotype sharing among donors was expected to be affected by sequencing depth.

The specimen was memory CD4+ T cells sorted from blood. The sample's cell subset or site label, decoded: CD45RA-negative fraction. This clonotype originated in a man between 18 and 29 years old in good health. The V gene is TRBV30 and the J gene is TRBJ2-7; the D gene is possibly TRBD1 or TRBD2, each agreeing over 5 bases. The CDR3: CAWSAGTAWREQYF. The sequenced DNA is TGTGCCTGGAGCGCCGGGACCGCCTGGAGGGAGCAGTACTTC.